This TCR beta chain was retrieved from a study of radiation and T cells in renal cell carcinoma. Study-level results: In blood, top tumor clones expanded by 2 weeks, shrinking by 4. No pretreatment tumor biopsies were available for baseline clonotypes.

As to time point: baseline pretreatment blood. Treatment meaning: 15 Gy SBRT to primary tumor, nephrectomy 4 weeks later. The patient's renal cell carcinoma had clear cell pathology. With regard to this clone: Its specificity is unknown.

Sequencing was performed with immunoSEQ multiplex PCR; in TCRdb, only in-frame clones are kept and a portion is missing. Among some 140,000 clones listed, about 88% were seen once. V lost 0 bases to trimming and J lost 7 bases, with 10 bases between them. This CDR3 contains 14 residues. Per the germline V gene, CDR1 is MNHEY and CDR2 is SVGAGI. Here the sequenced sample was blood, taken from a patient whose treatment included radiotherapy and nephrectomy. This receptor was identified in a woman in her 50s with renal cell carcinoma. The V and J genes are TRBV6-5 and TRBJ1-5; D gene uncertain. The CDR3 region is CASSYSVTGQPQHF. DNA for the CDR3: TGTGCCAGCAGTTACTCGGTTACGGGACAGCCCCAGCATTTT.